This T cell receptor beta chain comes out of a study of blood T cell repertoires in COVID-19. Overall study: Acute-phase and convalescent COVID-19 samples originated in the United States, Italy and Spain.

In the authors' workflow: Cell counts per sample came from amplifying reference gene primers. Sequencing used immunoSEQ multiplex PCR; TCRdb keeps in-frame clones, though not all of them. V and J calls and clone size are copied from that table; D and trimming were computed from the DNA. The table has about 210,000 clones, almost 85% seen once. The V gene lost 6 bases and the J gene lost 10 bases, with 18 bases spanning the gap. This CDR3 has 13 residues. CDR1 and CDR2 from the germline V gene are KGHSH and LQKENI. The receptor's source is a middle-aged woman with acute or convalescent COVID-19. This chain uses TRBV18 with TRBJ1-1; tentative D call: TRBD1 (5 bases). Sample: peripheral blood. As DNA, the CDR3 is TGTGCCAGCTCCCCCGAGACAGTTAAGGGAGCTTTCTTT. Its translation: CASSPETVKGAFF.